Listed here are 32 T cell receptor beta chains from one sample, sequenced in a study of blood T cell repertoires in COVID-19. Libraries were prepared by immunoSEQ multiplex PCR; TCRdb keeps only in-frame clonotypes and omits some of them. The top ten hold around 0.89% of the sample, which has about 230,000 clones, about 88% seen once. The sample comprised peripheral blood. The receptors were gathered from a man aged 40-50 years with acute or convalescent COVID-19.

Of note for this clone: The same CDR3 can be traced to other DNA sequences in this sample. CDR3 DNA sequence: TGTGCCAGCAGTTTAACAGGGTATGGCTACACCTTC. It codes for CASSLTGYGYTF. The genes are TRBV28 and TRBJ1-2; tentative D call: TRBD1 (6 bases). This CDR3 has 12 residues. From germline, CDR1 is MDHEN and CDR2 SYDVKM. Trimming took off 2 bases at V and 5 bases at J, with 6 bases between the two ends.

The gene calls are TRBV6-1 and TRBJ1-5; TRBD1 aligns across 9 bases. This CDR3 contains 19 residues. The V gene end was trimmed by 4 bases and the J gene end by 0 bases; junction bases not matched to a gene: 13. Germline CDR1 is MNHNS and CDR2 is SASEGT. This CDR3 is CASSVGQGPSRYSNQPQHF. CDR3 in DNA: TGTGCCAGCAGTGTTGGACAGGGGCCTTCTCGATATAGCAATCAGCCCCAGCATTTT.

CDR3 DNA: TGTGCCAGCAGTTCTTCCGGGGGTAACTACGGCGGCTACACCTTC. This codes for CASSSSGGNYGGYTF. The rearrangement uses TRBV28 and TRBJ1-2; D may be TRBD1 (5 bases). The germline CDR1 and CDR2 sequences are MDHEN and SYDVKM. V shed 4 bases and J shed 8 bases, with 20 bases lying between them. CDR3 length equals 15 residues.

Worth noting for this clone: The same CDR3 also results from other DNA sequences found in this sample. The rearrangement uses TRBV7-3 and TRBJ2-1; D ambiguous. Germline-derived CDR1 and CDR2 are SGHTA and FQGTGA. V lost 1 base and J lost 6, with 4 bases in between. This CDR3 contains 12 residues. Written as DNA, the CDR3 is TGTGCCAGCAGCTTAAACAGCAATGAGCAGTTCTTC. Translating it yields CASSLNSNEQFF. Based on the CDR3 plus reference TRBV7-3 and TRBJ2-1, the full variable domain is GAGVSQTPSNKVTEKGKYVELRCDPISGHTALYWYRQSLGQGPEFLIYFQGTGAADDSGLPNDRFFAVRPEGSVSTLKIQRTERGDSAVYLCASSLNSNEQFFGPGTRLTVL.

This clone showed up just a few times. This chain links TRBV13 with TRBJ1-2; D is unclear. From germline, CDR1 is PRHDT and CDR2 FYEKMQ (reference sequence). This CDR3 spans 15 amino acids. The V and J ends lost 5 bases and 0 bases respectively, with 13 bases between them. The CDR3 sequence is CASSALGMANYGYTF. CDR3 nucleotide sequence: TGTGCCAGCAGCGCTCTCGGGATGGCTAACTATGGCTACACCTTC.

The chain employs TRBV7-8 and TRBJ1-5; D call uncertain. CDR3 length: 15 residues. V gave up 3 bases and J gave up 0 bases, with 9 bases separating them. The V gene's germline CDR1 is SGHVS and CDR2 FQNEAQ. CDR3 in amino acids: CASSLSGNSNQPQHF. CDR3 nucleotide sequence: TGTGCCAGCAGCTTGTCCGGGAATAGCAATCAGCCCCAGCATTTT.

This sequence joins TRBV6-5 and TRBJ1-4; 7 bases line up with TRBD1. Germline V gene lookup returns CDR1 MNHEY and CDR2 SVGAGI. CDR3 length: 15 amino acids. V shed 2 bases, J shed 8 bases, and the junction held 8 bases outside the gene matches. The CDR3 sequence is CASSYSYRGSEKLFF. The CDR3, as DNA: TGTGCCAGCAGTTACAGCTACAGGGGTTCCGAAAAACTGTTTTTT.

The chain is built from TRBV7-2 and TRBJ2-3, with 7 bases matching TRBD2. CDR3 length: 15 residues. The germline CDR1 and CDR2 sequences are SGHTA and FQGNSA. Unmatched junction bases numbered 5, after V lost 3 bases and J lost 2 bases. CDR3 nucleotides: TGTGCCAGCAGCTTGGACCTAGCGGCCACAGATACGCAGTATTTT. Its translation is CASSLDLAATDTQYF.

The chain combines TRBV27 with TRBJ2-7; D possibly corresponds to TRBD1 (6 bases). The V and J ends lost 6 bases and 7 bases respectively, with 13 bases between them. CDR1 is MNHEY and CDR2 is SMNVEV in the germline V gene (reference sequence). This CDR3 contains 12 residues. In DNA form, the CDR3 reads TGTGCCAGCAGCCCAGAGGGGGAGGAGCAGTACTTC. Its protein product is CASSPEGEEQYF.

This clone was recorded only once. In DNA form, the CDR3 reads TGTGCCAGCAGCTTAGGTGACAGGGGGCGAGAGACCCAGTACTTC. Protein product: CASSLGDRGRETQYF. The chain carries TRBV11-1 and TRBJ2-5; 10 bases are shared with TRBD1. The J segment lost 4 bases and the V segment lost 1 base, leaving 3 bases of the junction unmatched. The length of the CDR3 is 15 residues. Germline CDR1 and CDR2: SGHAT and FQDESV (reference sequence). Full variable domain (missing parts from reference TRBV11-1 and TRBJ2-5): EAEVAQSPRYKITEKSQAVAFWCDPISGHATLYWYRQILGQGPELLVQFQDESVVDDSQLPKDRFSAERLKGVDSTLKIQPAELGDSAMYLCASSLGDRGRETQYFGPGTRLLVL.

This clone has just one count. V gene TRBV10-1 combines with J gene TRBJ2-4; 10 bases agree with TRBD2. The length of the CDR3 is 23 residues. The germline gives CDR1 WNHNN, CDR2 SYGVQD (reference sequence). J was trimmed by 0 bases and V by 6 bases; bases with no gene match: 26. CDR3 in amino acids: CASRAEGTPRRTSGILAKNIQYF. The CDR3, as DNA: TGCGCCAGCAGGGCCGAAGGGACTCCCAGGCGGACTAGCGGAATTCTAGCCAAAAACATTCAGTACTTC.

V is TRBV6-5 and J is TRBJ2-7; 10 bases line up with TRBD1. This CDR3 has 15 residues. CDR1 is MNHEY, CDR2 SVGAGI, per germline. V lost 6 bases to trimming and J lost 1 base; unmatched junction nucleotides: 6. This CDR3 reads CASSPRDRGSYEQYF. CDR3 sequence (DNA): TGTGCCAGCAGCCCCCGGGACAGGGGATCCTACGAGCAGTACTTC.

This rearrangement joins TRBV5-1 to TRBJ1-2; D gene uncertain. The V and J ends lost 0 bases and 4 bases respectively, with 13 bases between them. This CDR3 is 15 amino acids long. From germline, CDR1 is SGHRS and CDR2 YFSETQ. The CDR3 is CASSLDWGGSYGYTF. CDR3 nucleotides: TGCGCCAGCAGCTTGGATTGGGGAGGGAGCTATGGCTACACCTTC.

The V call is TRBV18, the J call TRBJ1-1, with D hard to call. The CDR3 contains 15 residues. V lost 4 bases and J lost 1, with 13 bases in between. Germline-derived CDR1 and CDR2 are KGHSH and LQKENI. The CDR3 protein is CASSRQSSSNTEAFF. CDR3 nucleotides: TGTGCCAGCTCACGTCAGAGTAGCTCGAACACTGAAGCTTTCTTT.

The gene calls are TRBV15 and TRBJ1-2, with D perhaps TRBD1 (6 bases). This CDR3 contains 16 residues. Trimming removed 3 bases at V and 1 base at J, with 15 bases between. Germline V gives CDR1 LNHNV, CDR2 YYDKDF (reference sequence). CDR3 sequence: CATSRVGGANNYGYTF. The CDR3 DNA is TGTGCCACCAGCAGGGTGGGGGGGGCGAATAACTATGGCTACACCTTC.

This clone was found once. CDR3 amino acids: CASSSLRTGSGGNQPQHF. The CDR3 nucleotides read TGTGCCAGCAGTTCCCTCAGGACAGGTAGTGGAGGCAATCAGCCCCAGCATTTT. This sequence joins TRBV28 and TRBJ1-5; the match to TRBD1 covers 7 bases. The CDR3 extends over 18 amino acids. The V and J ends lost 4 bases and 2 bases, in that order; junction bases with no gene match: 14. CDR1 is MDHEN and CDR2 is SYDVKM in the germline V gene.

The chain employs TRBV20-1 and TRBJ2-1; D is ambiguous. The ends were cut back, 3 bases at V and 0 bases at J, with 9 bases in the middle. The CDR3 consists of 14 residues. CDR1 DFQATT and CDR2 SNEGSKA come from the germline V gene (reference sequence). CDR3 in DNA: TGCAGTGCTAGTCCGAGGAGCTCCTACAATGAGCAGTTCTTC. Amino acids: CSASPRSSYNEQFF.

This chain uses TRBV5-4 with TRBJ2-7; D might be TRBD2 (6 bases). This CDR3 spans 16 amino acids. The germline V and J ends were trimmed by 2 bases and 7 bases, with 22 bases remaining between them. CDR1 and CDR2 (germline): SGHNT, YYREEE (reference sequence). Written as DNA, the CDR3 is TGTGCCAGCAGCTTTAACTCGGGGGACCCTGGGGGGGAGCAGTACTTC. It codes for CASSFNSGDPGGEQYF.

The chain links TRBV4-3 to TRBJ2-4; 10 bases are shared with TRBD2. From germline, CDR1 is LGHNA and CDR2 YSLEER. There are 17 residues in the CDR3. V lost 0 bases, J lost 1 base, and 3 bases stayed unmatched. CDR3 protein: CASSQDPSGGAKNIQYF. In nucleotides, the CDR3 is TGCGCCAGCAGCCAAGACCCTAGCGGGGGTGCCAAAAACATTCAGTACTTC.

The V call is TRBV21-1, the J call TRBJ1-3. TRBV21-1 corresponds to a pseudogene. CDR3 length equals 15 residues. The CDR3 DNA sequence: TGTGCCAGCAGCAAAAGAGTGCCATCTGGAAACACCATATATTTT. Translating gives CASSKRVPSGNTIYF.

This chain links TRBV18 with TRBJ2-1; possible D gene TRBD1, 6 bases. The length of the CDR3 is 15 residues. CDR1 KGHSH and CDR2 LQKENI come from the germline V gene. V was pared by 5 bases and J by 5 bases, with 16 bases between. CDR3 in DNA: TGTGCCAGCTCAACCGCCGGGACAATTAACAATGAGCAGTTCTTC. Its translation: CASSTAGTINNEQFF.

J is TRBJ1-3 and V is TRBV6-5, with 8 bases matching TRBD1. V shed 4 bases and J 3 bases; nucleotides not matched to a gene: 5. Germline V gives CDR1 MNHEY, CDR2 SVGAGI. The CDR3 length is 15 residues. The CDR3 loop is CASSSKTGDGNTIYF. CDR3 sequence (DNA): TGTGCCAGCAGTTCAAAGACAGGGGATGGAAACACCATATATTTT.

The chain employs TRBV11-2 and TRBJ2-1; D is possibly TRBD2 (6 bases). Trimming cost V 4 bases and J 6 bases, with 13 bases left between them. Germline V gene lookup returns CDR1 SGHAT and CDR2 FQNNGV. CDR3 length: 14 amino acids. CDR3 coding DNA: TGTGCCAGCAGCTACTCAAGCGGGTCCAATGAGCAGTTCTTC. Its protein is CASSYSSGSNEQFF.

This chain connects TRBV2 to TRBJ1-1, with D possibly being TRBD1 (5 bases). This CDR3 is 14 amino acids long. Per the germline V gene, CDR1 is SNHLY and CDR2 is FYNNEI. Trimming left V 7 bases short and J 0 bases short, with 12 bases between. The CDR3 DNA reads TGTGCCAGCACTCCGGGACTGATGAACACTGAAGCTTTCTTT. Translating gives CASTPGLMNTEAFF. Variable domain in full (rest from reference TRBV2 and TRBJ1-1): EPEVTQTPSHQVTQMGQEVILRCVPISNHLYFYWYRQILGQKVEFLVSFYNNEISEKSEIFDDQFSVERPDGSNFTLKIRSTKLEDSAMYFCASTPGLMNTEAFFGQGTRLTVV.

This chain uses TRBV12-3 or TRBV12-4 with TRBJ2-5; TRBD2 might be the D (5 bases). The CDR3 covers 13 residues. Trimming shortened V by 4 bases and J by 5 bases, and 11 bases separated the two germline ends. This CDR3 is CASSYMGEETQYF. The CDR3, as DNA: TGTGCCAGCAGTTACATGGGAGAGGAGACCCAGTACTTC.

The chain is built from TRBV12-3 or TRBV12-4 and TRBJ1-5, with D maybe TRBD1 (6 bases). V was shortened by 8 bases and J by 9 bases, with 14 bases between the two germline ends. This CDR3 contains 12 residues. The CDR3 DNA follows: TGTGCCAGCGGACCTTTCAGGGGGCCCCAGCATTTT. It is translated as CASGPFRGPQHF.

The chain uses TRBV4-3 and TRBJ2-2, with 9 positions matching TRBD2. After removal of 1 base from V and 4 bases from J, the junction contained 7 bases not matched to a gene. Germline CDR1 and CDR2: LGHNA and YSLEER. The CDR3 sequence is 17 residues long. The chain's CDR3 is CASSQGTVAGATGELFF. The CDR3 DNA reads TGCGCCAGCAGCCAAGGAACCGTAGCGGGAGCCACCGGGGAGCTGTTTTTT.

This chain connects TRBV2 to TRBJ1-1; possible D gene TRBD1, 6 bases. The ends were cut back, 7 bases at V and 1 base at J, with 13 bases in the middle. Germline CDR1 is SNHLY and CDR2 is FYNNEI. CDR3 length: 14 amino acids. The CDR3 loop reads CASKTPGANTEAFF. CDR3 nucleotide sequence: TGTGCCAGCAAGACTCCAGGGGCGAACACTGAAGCTTTCTTT.

The chain combines TRBV10-3 with TRBJ1-1; the D gene is possibly TRBD1 (6 bases). The CDR3 is 10 residues long. Trimming stripped 7 bases from V and 8 bases from J, with 8 bases between. Germline-derived CDR1 and CDR2 are ENHRY and SYGVKD. The CDR3 reads CAITGAEAFF. Written as DNA, the CDR3 is TGTGCCATCACAGGGGCAGAAGCTTTCTTT.

The chain links TRBV24-1 to TRBJ2-2; TRBD1 matches 7 bases. The CDR3 is made up of 16 amino acids. With 4 bases clipped from V and 0 bases from J, the junction kept 4 bases outside the gene matches. CDR1 is KGHDR and CDR2 is SFDVKD in the germline V gene. CDR3 sequence reads: CATSDTTGSNTGELFF. The CDR3 DNA reads TGTGCCACCAGTGACACGACAGGGTCGAACACCGGGGAGCTGTTTTTT.

This clone has a handful of counts. The chain carries TRBV9 and TRBJ1-5; D uncertain. This CDR3 comprises 15 residues. Germline CDR1 SGDLS, CDR2 YYNGEE. The ends were cut back, 0 bases at V and 0 bases at J, with 7 bases in the middle. CDR3 amino acids: CASSVGHNSNQPQHF. In DNA, the CDR3 is TGTGCCAGCAGCGTAGGTCACAATAGCAATCAGCCCCAGCATTTT. Drawing the rest from reference TRBV9 and TRBJ1-5, the complete variable domain is DSGVTQTPKHLITATGQRVTLRCSPRSGDLSVYWYQQSLDQGLQFLIQYYNGEERAKGNILERFSAQQFPDLHSELNLSSLELGDSALYFCASSVGHNSNQPQHFGDGTRLSIL.

This rearrangement joins TRBV12-3 or TRBV12-4 to TRBJ1-3, with D possibly being TRBD1 (5 bases). The ends were cut back, 1 base at V and 7 bases at J, with 8 bases in the middle. The CDR3 length is 13 residues. The CDR3 loop is CASSLGEGNTIYF. The CDR3 DNA sequence: TGTGCCAGCAGTTTAGGGGAGGGGAACACCATATATTTT.